These T cell receptor beta chains were read from a single sample in a study of CD8+CD57+ T cells in acquired aplastic anemia. One entry per CDR3 protein results from TCRdb running MiXCR on the reads. The sample carries 260,000 or so distinct CDR3 sequences, approximately 45% recorded once. Sequencing used sorted CD4+, CD8+, or CD8+CD57+ T cells (not recorded which) from PBMCs. The receptors were sampled from a human donor with aplastic anemia. The CDR3 runs from the conserved cysteine through the conserved F or W. Fields, in order: clone size, V gene, J gene, D gene, CDR3 protein, CDR3 DNA. D genes are given only for firm matches. The size field is filled for only some rows; it gives once, few, many or a size class.

abundance: .; v_gene: TRBV19; j_gene: TRBJ2-7; d_gene: TRBD1; CDR3aa: CASSIGQGAREQYF; CDR3nt: TGTGCCAGTAGTATTGGGCAGGGGGCGAGAGAGCAGTACTTC
abundance: .; v_gene: TRBV7-2; j_gene: TRBJ2-3; d_gene: TRBD2; CDR3aa: CASSLGIAGGRTDTQYF; CDR3nt: TGTGCCAGCAGCTTAGGAATAGCGGGGGGACGCACAGATACGCAGTATTTT
abundance: many; v_gene: TRBV11-2; j_gene: TRBJ2-1; d_gene: .; CDR3aa: CASSFRSEQFF; CDR3nt: TGTGCCAGCAGCTTTAGGAGTGAGCAGTTCTTC
abundance: few; v_gene: TRBV6-2/TRBV6-3; j_gene: TRBJ1-3; d_gene: .; CDR3aa: CASSYERELTGNTIYF; CDR3nt: TGTGCCAGCAGTTACGAGCGGGAGCTGACTGGAAACACCATATATTTT
abundance: .; v_gene: TRBV7-2; j_gene: TRBJ1-6; d_gene: TRBD1; CDR3aa: CASSPQGQGNSPLHF; CDR3nt: TGTGCCAGCAGCCCCCAGGGACAGGGGAATTCACCCCTCCACTTT
abundance: many; v_gene: TRBV11-2; j_gene: TRBJ2-1; d_gene: .; CDR3aa: CASSFRTEQIYNEQFF; CDR3nt: TGTGCCAGCAGCTTTCGGACAGAGCAAATCTACAATGAGCAGTTCTTC
abundance: .; v_gene: TRBV15; j_gene: TRBJ2-7; d_gene: TRBD1; CDR3aa: CATSGRQGVDEQYF; CDR3nt: TGTGCCACCAGCGGCCGACAGGGGGTCGACGAGCAGTACTTC
abundance: few; v_gene: TRBV3-1; j_gene: TRBJ1-1; d_gene: .; CDR3aa: CASSQGHLRGFGEAFF; CDR3nt: TGTGCCAGCAGCCAAGGCCACCTGAGGGGGTTTGGTGAAGCTTTCTTT
abundance: .; v_gene: TRBV5-6; j_gene: TRBJ2-7; d_gene: .; CDR3aa: CASSLGSEGSYEQYF; CDR3nt: TGTGCCAGCAGCTTGGGGTCGGAGGGCTCCTACGAGCAGTACTTC
abundance: .; v_gene: TRBV12-5; j_gene: TRBJ2-3; d_gene: .; CDR3aa: CASGLGGADTQYF; CDR3nt: TGTGCTAGTGGTTTAGGCGGGGCGGATACGCAGTATTTT
abundance: many; v_gene: TRBV6-5; j_gene: TRBJ2-7; d_gene: .; CDR3aa: CASSYAFAYEQYF; CDR3nt: TGTGCCAGCAGTTACGCTTTCGCCTACGAGCAGTACTTC
abundance: .; v_gene: TRBV5-6; j_gene: TRBJ2-3; d_gene: .; CDR3aa: CASSLVVGRISTDTQYF; CDR3nt: TGTGCCAGCAGCTTGGTGGTAGGTCGAATTAGCACAGATACGCAGTATTTT
abundance: .; v_gene: TRBV5-1; j_gene: TRBJ1-2; d_gene: .; CDR3aa: CASKGTGQRGGYTF; CDR3nt: TGCGCCAGCAAGGGGACCGGACAGAGGGGAGGCTACACCTTC
abundance: few; v_gene: TRBV2; j_gene: TRBJ2-7; d_gene: TRBD1; CDR3aa: CASIVGQGTYEQYF; CDR3nt: TGTGCCAGCATCGTCGGACAGGGGACCTACGAGCAGTACTTC
abundance: many; v_gene: TRBV20-1; j_gene: TRBJ2-3; d_gene: TRBD2; CDR3aa: CSAGTSGPTDTQYF; CDR3nt: TGCAGTGCGGGGACTAGCGGGCCCACAGATACGCAGTATTTT
abundance: .; v_gene: TRBV7-9; j_gene: TRBJ2-3; d_gene: .; CDR3aa: CASSELMGRADTQYF; CDR3nt: TGTGCCAGCAGCGAACTTATGGGCAGAGCAGATACGCAGTATTTT
abundance: .; v_gene: TRBV29-1; j_gene: TRBJ2-3; d_gene: .; CDR3aa: CSVDGDPSTDTQYF; CDR3nt: TGCAGCGTTGACGGCGACCCTAGCACAGATACGCAGTATTTT
abundance: .; v_gene: TRBV20-1; j_gene: TRBJ2-3; d_gene: TRBD1; CDR3aa: CSAFRDRGSDTQYF; CDR3nt: TGCAGTGCTTTCCGGGACAGGGGGTCGGATACGCAGTATTTT